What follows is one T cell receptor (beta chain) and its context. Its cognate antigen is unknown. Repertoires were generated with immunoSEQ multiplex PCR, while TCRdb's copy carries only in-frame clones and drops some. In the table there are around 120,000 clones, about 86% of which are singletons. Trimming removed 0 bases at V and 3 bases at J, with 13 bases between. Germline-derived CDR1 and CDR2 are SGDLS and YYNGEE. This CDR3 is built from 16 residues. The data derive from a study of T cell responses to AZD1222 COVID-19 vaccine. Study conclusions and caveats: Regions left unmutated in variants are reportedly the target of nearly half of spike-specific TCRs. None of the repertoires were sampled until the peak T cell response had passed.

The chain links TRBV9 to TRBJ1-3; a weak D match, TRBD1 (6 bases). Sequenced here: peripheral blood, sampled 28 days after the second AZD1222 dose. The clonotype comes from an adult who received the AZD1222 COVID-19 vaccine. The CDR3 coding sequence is TGTGCCAGCAGCGTAGGGGCAGGGGCGGATGGAAACACCATATATTTT. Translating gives CASSVGAGADGNTIYF.